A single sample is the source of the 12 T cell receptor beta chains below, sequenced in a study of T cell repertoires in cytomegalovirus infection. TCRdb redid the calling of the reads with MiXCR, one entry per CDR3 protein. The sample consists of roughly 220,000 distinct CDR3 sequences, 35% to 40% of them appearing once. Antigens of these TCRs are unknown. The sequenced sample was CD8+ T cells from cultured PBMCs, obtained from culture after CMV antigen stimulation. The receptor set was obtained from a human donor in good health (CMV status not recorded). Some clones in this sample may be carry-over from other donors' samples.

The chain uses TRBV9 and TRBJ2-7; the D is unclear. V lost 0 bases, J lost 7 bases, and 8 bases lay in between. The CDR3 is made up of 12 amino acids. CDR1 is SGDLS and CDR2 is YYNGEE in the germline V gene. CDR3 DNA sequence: TGTGCCAGCAGCGTAGCAGCCGGGGAGCAGTACTTC. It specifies CASSVAAGEQYF.

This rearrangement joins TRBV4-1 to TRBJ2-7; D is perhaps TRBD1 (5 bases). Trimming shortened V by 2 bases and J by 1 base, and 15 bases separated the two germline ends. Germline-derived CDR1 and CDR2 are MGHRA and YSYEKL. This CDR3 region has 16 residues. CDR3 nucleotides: TGCGCCAGCAGCCAAACGACAGCAACCCCGTCCTACGAGCAGTACTTC. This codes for CASSQTTATPSYEQYF.

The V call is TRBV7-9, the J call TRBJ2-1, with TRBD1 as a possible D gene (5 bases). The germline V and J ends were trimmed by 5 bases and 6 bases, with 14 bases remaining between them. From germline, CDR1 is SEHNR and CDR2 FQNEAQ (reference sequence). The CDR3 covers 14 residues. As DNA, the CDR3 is TGTGCCAGCAGCCCTTCGGACAAGGTCAATGAGCAGTTCTTC. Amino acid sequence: CASSPSDKVNEQFF.

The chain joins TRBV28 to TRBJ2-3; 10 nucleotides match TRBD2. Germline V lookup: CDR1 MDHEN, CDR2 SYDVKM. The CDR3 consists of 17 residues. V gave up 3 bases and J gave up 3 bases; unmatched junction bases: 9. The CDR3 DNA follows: TGTGCCAGCAGTTTTAAGGCTAGCGGGAGTTTGACAGATACGCAGTATTTT. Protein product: CASSFKASGSLTDTQYF.

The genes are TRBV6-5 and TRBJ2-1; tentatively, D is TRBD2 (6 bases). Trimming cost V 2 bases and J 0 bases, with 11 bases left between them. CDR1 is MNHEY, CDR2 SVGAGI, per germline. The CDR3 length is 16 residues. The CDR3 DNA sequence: TGTGCCAGCAGTTACACCTGGACTAACTCCTACAATGAGCAGTTCTTC. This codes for CASSYTWTNSYNEQFF.

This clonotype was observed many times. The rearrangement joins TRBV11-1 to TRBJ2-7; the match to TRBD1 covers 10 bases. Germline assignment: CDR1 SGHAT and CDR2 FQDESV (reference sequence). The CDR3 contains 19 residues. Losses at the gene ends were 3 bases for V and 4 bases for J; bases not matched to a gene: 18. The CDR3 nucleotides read TGTGCCAGCAGCTTGAGACCTCTGGGACAGGGGAATTGGAGGTACGAGCAGTACTTC. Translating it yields CASSLRPLGQGNWRYEQYF.

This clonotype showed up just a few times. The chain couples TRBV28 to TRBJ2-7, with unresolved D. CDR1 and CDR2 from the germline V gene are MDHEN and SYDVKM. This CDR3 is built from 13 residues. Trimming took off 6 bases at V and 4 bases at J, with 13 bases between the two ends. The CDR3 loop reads CASSLPNGYEQYF. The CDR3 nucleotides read TGTGCCAGCAGCTTACCAAATGGATACGAGCAGTACTTC.

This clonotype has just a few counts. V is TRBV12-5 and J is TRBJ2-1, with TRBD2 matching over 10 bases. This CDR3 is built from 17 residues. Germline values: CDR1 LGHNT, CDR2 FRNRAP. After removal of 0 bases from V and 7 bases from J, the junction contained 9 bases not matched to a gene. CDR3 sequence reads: CASGLVRLLAGGNEQFF. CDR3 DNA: TGTGCTAGTGGTTTGGTAAGGCTGTTAGCGGGAGGTAATGAGCAGTTCTTC. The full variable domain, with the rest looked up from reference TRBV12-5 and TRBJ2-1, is DARVTQTPRHKVTEMGQEVTMRCQPILGHNTVFWYRQTMMQGLELLAYFRNRAPLDDSGMPKDRFSAEMPDATLATLKIQPSEPRDSAVYFCASGLVRLLAGGNEQFFGPGTRLTVL.

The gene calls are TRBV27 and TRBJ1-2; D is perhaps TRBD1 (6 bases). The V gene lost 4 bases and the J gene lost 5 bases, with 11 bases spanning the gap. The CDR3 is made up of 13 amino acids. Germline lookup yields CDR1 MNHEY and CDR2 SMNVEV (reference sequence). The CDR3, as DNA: TGTGCCAGCAGTTCTCCGGACAGTTATGGCTACACCTTC. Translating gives CASSSPDSYGYTF.

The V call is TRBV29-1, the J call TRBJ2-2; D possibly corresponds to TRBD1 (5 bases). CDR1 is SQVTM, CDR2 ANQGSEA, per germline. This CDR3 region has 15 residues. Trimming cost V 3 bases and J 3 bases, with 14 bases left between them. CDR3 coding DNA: TGCAGCGTTGAGACCGGACACCAGTACACCGGGGAGCTGTTTTTT. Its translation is CSVETGHQYTGELFF.

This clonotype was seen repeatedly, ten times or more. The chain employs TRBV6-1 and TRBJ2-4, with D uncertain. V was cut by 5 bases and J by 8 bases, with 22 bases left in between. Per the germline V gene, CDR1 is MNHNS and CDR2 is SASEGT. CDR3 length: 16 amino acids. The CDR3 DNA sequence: TGTGCCAGCAGTCCGGCAGAACTTCTTTTACGGCACATTCAGTACTTC. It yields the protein CASSPAELLLRHIQYF.

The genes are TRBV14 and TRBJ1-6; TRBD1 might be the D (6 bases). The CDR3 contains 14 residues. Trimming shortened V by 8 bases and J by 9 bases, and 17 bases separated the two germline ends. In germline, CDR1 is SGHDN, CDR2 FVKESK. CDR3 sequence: CASRPGQGFSPLHF. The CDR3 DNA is TGTGCCAGCCGCCCAGGGCAGGGGTTTTCACCCCTCCACTTT.